This T cell receptor beta chain was sequenced during a study of T cells in Graves' hyperthyroidism and ophthalmopathy. The CDR3 runs to 12 residues. The germline gives CDR1 SNHLY, CDR2 FYNNEI. There were TCR beta CDR3 regions amplified from RNA transcripts. Using the HTBI primer set, a first-round RT-PCR was run on the TCR CDR3. TCRdb called the multiplex PCR reads again in MiXCR, with one record for every CDR3 protein. The sample has around 300,000 distinct CDR3 sequences, less than 20% seen once. As concerns this clonotype: This clone may be a read error of a much larger clone one base away.

V is TRBV2 and J is TRBJ1-2; 9 bases align to TRBD1. Sequenced sample: blood. This clonotype was obtained from a man aged 50-60 years with Graves' ophthalmopathy. The CDR3 sequence: CAGRDRDYGYAF. CDR3 sequence (DNA): TGTGCCGGACGGGACAGGGACTATGGCTACGCCTTC. Filled out from reference TRBV2 and TRBJ1-2, the complete variable domain reads EPEVTQTPSHQVTQMGQEVILRCVPISNHLYFYWYRQILGQKVEFLVSFYNNEISEKSEIFDDQFSVERPDGSNFTLKIRSTKLEDSAMYFCAGRDRDYGYAFGSGTRLTVV.